Included here is one T cell receptor beta chain sequence, with context. The sample comes from a study of preoperative IRX-2 immunotherapy in early breast cancer. Measured with immunoSEQ multiplex PCR; TCRdb has only the in-frame clones, and not every one. In the table there are about 38,000 clones, around four fifths of which are singletons. The CDR3 has 16 residues. Treatment in this sample: preoperative locoregional IRX-2 cytokine immunotherapy. This phase Ib study tested locoregional IRX-2 cytokine immunotherapy given before surgery. This clonotype originated in a human donor with breast cancer. This chain connects TRBV7-5 to TRBJ2-1; the table's TRBD1 call for D was not verified on the DNA. TRBV7-5 has pseudogene status. The material was lymph node tissue, obtained after IRX-2 immunotherapy. CDR3 sequence (DNA): TGTGCCAGCAGCGTCCGACAGGGGGGCGTAAGAGATGAGCAGTTCTTC. Translating it yields CASSVRQGGVRDEQFF.